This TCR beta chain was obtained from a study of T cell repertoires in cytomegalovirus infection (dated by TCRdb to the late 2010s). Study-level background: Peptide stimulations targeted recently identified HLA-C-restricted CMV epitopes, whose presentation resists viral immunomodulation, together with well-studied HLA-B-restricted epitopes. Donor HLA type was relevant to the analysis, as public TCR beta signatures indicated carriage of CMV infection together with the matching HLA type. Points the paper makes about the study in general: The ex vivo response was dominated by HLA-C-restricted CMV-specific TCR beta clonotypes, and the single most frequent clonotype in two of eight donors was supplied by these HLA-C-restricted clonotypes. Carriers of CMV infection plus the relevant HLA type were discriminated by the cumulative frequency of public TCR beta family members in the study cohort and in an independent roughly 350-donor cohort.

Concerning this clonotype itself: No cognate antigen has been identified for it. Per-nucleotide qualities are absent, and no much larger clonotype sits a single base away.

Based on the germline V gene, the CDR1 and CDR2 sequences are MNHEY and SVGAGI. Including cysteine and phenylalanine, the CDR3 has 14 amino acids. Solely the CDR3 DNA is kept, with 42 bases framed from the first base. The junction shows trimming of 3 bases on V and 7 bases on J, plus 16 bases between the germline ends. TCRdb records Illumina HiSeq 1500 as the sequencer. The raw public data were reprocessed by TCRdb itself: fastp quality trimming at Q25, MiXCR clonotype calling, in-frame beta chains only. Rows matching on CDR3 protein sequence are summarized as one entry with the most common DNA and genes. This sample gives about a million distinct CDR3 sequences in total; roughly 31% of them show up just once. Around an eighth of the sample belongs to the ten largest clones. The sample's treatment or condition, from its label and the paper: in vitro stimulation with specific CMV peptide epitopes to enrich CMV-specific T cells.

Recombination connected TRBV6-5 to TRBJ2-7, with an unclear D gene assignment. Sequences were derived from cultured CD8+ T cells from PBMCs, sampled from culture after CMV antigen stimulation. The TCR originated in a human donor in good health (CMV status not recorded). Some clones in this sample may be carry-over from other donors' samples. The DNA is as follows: TGTGCCAGCAGTTATGGCCTCCCCCCTCAGGAGCAGTACTTC. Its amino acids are CASSYGLPPQEQYF.